Each of the 12 T cell receptor beta chains below was sequenced from the same sample in a study of T cells in Graves' hyperthyroidism and ophthalmopathy. Amplified TCR beta CDR3 regions derived from RNA transcripts. A first-round RT-PCR of the TCR CDR3 used the HTBI primer set. TCRdb reprocessed the multiplex PCR reads via MiXCR and lists one record per CDR3 protein. The table includes some 510,000 distinct CDR3 sequences, less than 25% detected once. The specimen sequenced was blood. These receptors were collected from a man aged 18 to 30 with Graves' hyperthyroidism.

V usage is TRBV30 and J usage is TRBJ1-1; 7 bases line up with TRBD1. J lost 0 bases, V lost 8 bases, and 3 bases had no gene match. The CDR3 consists of 12 residues. The germline CDR1 and CDR2 sequences are GTSNPN and SVGIG (reference sequence). The CDR3 region has the DNA TGTGCCCGACAGGGCCTGAACACTGAAGCTTTCTTT. It yields the protein CARQGLNTEAFF.

On this clonotype itself: The junction does not match germline at one end; this may be a read error. V is TRBV7-9 and J is TRBJ2-7; D might be TRBD1 (5 bases). Per the germline V gene, CDR1 is SEHNR and CDR2 is FQNEAQ (reference sequence). The CDR3 runs to 12 residues. CDR3 loop: CATSFSTGEQYF. In nucleotides, the CDR3 is TGTGCCACCAGCTTTAGTACAGGCGAGCAGTACTTC.

This clonotype was seen only a few times. The chain has TRBV4-2 and TRBJ2-2; possible D gene TRBD1, 6 bases. V lost 1 base, J lost 3 bases, and 12 bases lay in between. Germline assignment: CDR1 LGHNA and CDR2 YNFKEQ. This CDR3 comprises 16 residues. The CDR3 DNA reads TGTGCCAGCAGCCAAGGCATCGACAGGCACACCGGGGAGCTGTTTTTT. Amino acids: CASSQGIDRHTGELFF.

This clonotype occurred a few times. This chain joins TRBV9 and TRBJ2-2, with 9 positions matching TRBD1. The CDR3 length is 15 residues. Germline V gene data show CDR1 as SGDLS and CDR2 as YYNGEE. After removal of 4 bases from V and 5 bases from J, the junction contained 6 bases not matched to a gene. The CDR3 sequence is CASSQVGTGTGELFF. CDR3 DNA sequence: TGTGCCAGCAGCCAAGTTGGGACAGGGACCGGGGAGCTGTTTTTT.

This clonotype has ten or more counts. The rearrangement links TRBV27 to TRBJ2-2; no clear D gene. This CDR3 contains 13 residues. V lost 6 bases to trimming and J lost 2 bases, with 7 bases between them. Germline loops: CDR1 MNHEY, CDR2 SMNVEV (reference sequence). The CDR3 sequence is CASSYGNTGELFF. The CDR3, as DNA: TGTGCCAGCAGCTACGGAAACACCGGGGAGCTGTTTTTT.

This clonotype was counted at least ten times. This chain links TRBV6-4 with TRBJ1-2, with 12 bases that match TRBD1. The length of the CDR3 is 18 residues. Per germline, CDR1 MRHNA and CDR2 SNTAGT. Losses at the gene ends were 7 bases for V and 3 bases for J; bases not matched to a gene: 15. This chain's CDR3 is CASKKTVGGTGGDYGYTF. The CDR3 DNA follows: TGTGCCAGCAAAAAGACCGTAGGTGGGACAGGGGGCGACTATGGCTACACCTTC.

There are many counts of this clonotype. Relative to the germline gene, one junction end is altered; a read error may explain this. V is TRBV5-4 and J is TRBJ2-5; a weak D match, TRBD2 (6 bases). CDR3 length: 14 residues. The germline gives CDR1 SGHNT, CDR2 YYREEE (reference sequence). As DNA, the CDR3 is TGTGCCAGCAGCGGCGGGACTTCCCAAGGGACCCAGTACTTC. It yields the protein CASSGGTSQGTQYF.

The chain uses TRBV11-3 and TRBJ2-2; TRBD1 is a possible D gene (6 bases). The V end lost 1 base, the J end lost 8 bases, and 14 bases lay between the germline ends. Looked up from germline, CDR1 is SGHNT and CDR2 is YENEEA. The CDR3 runs to 15 residues. The CDR3 DNA reads as TGTGCCAGCAGCTTAGTCTCAGGGGTTTCGGGGGAGCTGTTTTTT. Its translation: CASSLVSGVSGELFF. The full variable domain, in which reference TRBV11-3 and TRBJ2-2 provide the parts outside the CDR3, is EAGVVQSPRYKIIEKKQPVAFWCNPISGHNTLYWYLQNLGQGPELLIRYENEEAVDDSQLPKDRFSAERLKGVDSTLKIQPAELGDSAVYLCASSLVSGVSGELFFGEGSRLTVL.

This clonotype has a handful of counts. V usage is TRBV5-6 and J usage is TRBJ1-5; maybe TRBD1 (5 bases). In germline, CDR1 is SGHDT, CDR2 YYEEEE. The CDR3 loop spans 15 amino acids. V lost 2 bases and J 4 bases, leaving 13 bases between the germline ends. CDR3 protein: CASSLRPTANQPQHF. The CDR3 nucleotides read TGTGCCAGCAGCTTACGCCCGACAGCGAATCAGCCCCAGCATTTT. The full variable domain, rest sourced from reference TRBV5-6 and TRBJ1-5, is DAGVTQSPTHLIKTRGQQVTLRCSPKSGHDTVSWYQQALGQGPQFIFQYYEEEERQRGNFPDRFSGHQFPNYSSELNVNALLLGDSALYLCASSLRPTANQPQHFGDGTRLSIL.

J is TRBJ1-2 and V is TRBV6-5, with D possibly matching TRBD1 (5 bases). CDR3 length equals 15 residues. Trimming removed 0 bases from V and 6 bases from J, with 14 bases in between. Looked up from germline, CDR1 is MNHEY and CDR2 is SVGAGI. The DNA of the CDR3 is TGTGCCAGCAGTTACTCGACATCAGGGTTGGATGGCTACACCTTC. Its translation: CASSYSTSGLDGYTF.

This clonotype was found many times. The rearrangement uses TRBV30 and TRBJ1-2; D is undetermined. The V gene lost 2 bases and the J gene lost 6 bases, with 16 bases spanning the gap. The CDR3 spans 14 residues. Germline V CDR1 and CDR2: GTSNPN, SVGIG (reference sequence). The CDR3: CAWSLGGLGHGYTF. CDR3 nucleotide sequence: TGTGCCTGGAGTCTCGGTGGGTTGGGCCATGGCTACACCTTC. Using reference TRBV30 and TRBJ1-2 for the parts outside the CDR3, the full variable domain is SQTIHQWPATLVQPVGSPLSLECTVEGTSNPNLYWYRQAAGRGLQLLFYSVGIGQISSEVPQNLSASRPQDRQFILSSKKLLLSDSGFYLCAWSLGGLGHGYTFGSGTRLTVV.

The table lists this clonotype with many counts. In DNA form, the CDR3 reads TGTGCCTGGACAGGGGATACCTACGAGCAGTACTTC. Its protein is CAWTGDTYEQYF. The chain recombines TRBV30 with TRBJ2-7; D is possibly TRBD1 (6 bases). The germline V and J ends were trimmed by 4 bases and 2 bases, with 9 bases remaining between them. The CDR3 is 12 amino acids. Germline CDR1 and CDR2: GTSNPN and SVGIG (reference sequence). The whole variable domain, filled in from reference TRBV30 and TRBJ2-7, reads SQTIHQWPATLVQPVGSPLSLECTVEGTSNPNLYWYRQAAGRGLQLLFYSVGIGQISSEVPQNLSASRPQDRQFILSSKKLLLSDSGFYLCAWTGDTYEQYFGPGTRLTVT.